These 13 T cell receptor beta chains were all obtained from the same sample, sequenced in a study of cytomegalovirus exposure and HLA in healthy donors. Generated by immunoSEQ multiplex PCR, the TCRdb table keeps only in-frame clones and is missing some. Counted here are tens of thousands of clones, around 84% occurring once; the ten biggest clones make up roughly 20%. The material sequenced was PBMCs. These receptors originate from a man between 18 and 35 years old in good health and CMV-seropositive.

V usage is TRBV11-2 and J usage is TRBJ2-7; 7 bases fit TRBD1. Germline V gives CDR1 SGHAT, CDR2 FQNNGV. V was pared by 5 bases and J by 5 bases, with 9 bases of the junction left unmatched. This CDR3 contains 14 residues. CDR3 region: CASSRSTGDDEQYV. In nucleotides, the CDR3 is TGTGCCAGCAGCCGGTCTACAGGGGACGACGAGCAGTACGTC.

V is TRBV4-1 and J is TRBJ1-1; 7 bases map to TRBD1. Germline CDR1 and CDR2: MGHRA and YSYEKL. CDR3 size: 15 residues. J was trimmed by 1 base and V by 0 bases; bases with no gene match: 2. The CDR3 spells CASSQDSGGNTEAFF. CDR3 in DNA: TGCGCCAGCAGCCAAGATTCAGGGGGGAACACTGAAGCTTTCTTT.

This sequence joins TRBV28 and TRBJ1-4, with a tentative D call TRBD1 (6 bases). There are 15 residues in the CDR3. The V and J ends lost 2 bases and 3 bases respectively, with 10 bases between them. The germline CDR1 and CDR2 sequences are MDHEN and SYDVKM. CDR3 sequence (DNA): TGTGCCAGCAGTTTAGGGGGCGCGGCTAATGAAAAACTGTTTTTT. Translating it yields CASSLGGAANEKLFF.

The DNA of the CDR3 is TGTGCCAGCAGGACTGACAGTAATCAGCCCCAGCATTTT. Translated: CASRTDSNQPQHF. The chain has TRBV28 and TRBJ1-5; maybe TRBD1 (5 bases). Trimming removed 6 bases from V and 4 bases from J, with 10 bases in between. The CDR3 is 13 amino acids. CDR1 and CDR2 (germline): MDHEN, SYDVKM.

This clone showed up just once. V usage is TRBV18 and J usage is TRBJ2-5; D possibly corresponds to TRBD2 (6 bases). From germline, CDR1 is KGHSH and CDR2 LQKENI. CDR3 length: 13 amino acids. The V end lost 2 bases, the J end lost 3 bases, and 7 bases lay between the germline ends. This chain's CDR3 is CASSPAGKETQYF. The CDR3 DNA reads TGTGCCAGCTCACCAGCGGGAAAAGAGACCCAGTACTTC. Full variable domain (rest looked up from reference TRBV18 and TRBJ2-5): NAGVMQNPRHLVRRRGQEARLRCSPMKGHSHVYWYRQLPEEGLKFMVYLQKENIIDESGMPKERFSAEFPKEGPSILRIQQVVRGDSAAYFCASSPAGKETQYFGPGTRLLVL.

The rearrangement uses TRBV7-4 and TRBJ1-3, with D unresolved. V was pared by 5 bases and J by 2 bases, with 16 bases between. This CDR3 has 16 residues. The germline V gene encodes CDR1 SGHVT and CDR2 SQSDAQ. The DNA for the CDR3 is TGTGCCAGCAGCCCCCGTGGCCCCGCGGCTGGAAACACCATATATTTT. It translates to CASSPRGPAAGNTIYF.

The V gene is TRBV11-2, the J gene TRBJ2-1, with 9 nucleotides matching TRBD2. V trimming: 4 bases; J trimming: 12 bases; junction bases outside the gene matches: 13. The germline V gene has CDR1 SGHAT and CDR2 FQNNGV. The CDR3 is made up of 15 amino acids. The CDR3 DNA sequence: TGTGCCAGCAGCTCTGGACTAGCGAGATTGGGTGTGCAGTTCTTC. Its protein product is CASSSGLARLGVQFF.

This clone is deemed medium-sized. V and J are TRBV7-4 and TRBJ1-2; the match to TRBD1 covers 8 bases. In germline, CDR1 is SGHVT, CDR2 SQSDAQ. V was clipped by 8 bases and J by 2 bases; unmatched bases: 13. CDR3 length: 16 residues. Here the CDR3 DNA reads TGTGCCAGCGACATACAGGGGGTAAGCTTGAACTATGGCTACACCTTC. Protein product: CASDIQGVSLNYGYTF. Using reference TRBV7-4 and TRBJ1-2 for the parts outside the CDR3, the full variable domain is GAGVSQSPRYKVAKRGRDVALRCDSISGHVTLYWYRQTLGQGSEVLTYSQSDAQRDKSGRPSGRFSAERPERSVSTLKIQRTEQGDSAVYLCASDIQGVSLNYGYTFGSGTRLTVV.

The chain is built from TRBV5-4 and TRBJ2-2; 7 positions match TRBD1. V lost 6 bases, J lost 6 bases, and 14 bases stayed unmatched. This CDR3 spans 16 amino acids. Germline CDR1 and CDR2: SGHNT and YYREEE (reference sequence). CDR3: CASNLMKGAGAGELFF. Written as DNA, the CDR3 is TGTGCCAGCAACCTAATGAAGGGGGCAGGAGCCGGGGAGCTGTTTTTT.

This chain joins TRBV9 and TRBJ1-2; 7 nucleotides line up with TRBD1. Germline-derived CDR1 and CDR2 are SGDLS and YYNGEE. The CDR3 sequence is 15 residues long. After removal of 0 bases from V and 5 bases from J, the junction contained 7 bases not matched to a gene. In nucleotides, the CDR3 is TGTGCCAGCAGCGTAGCTGTAGGGGGCGGTTATGGCTACACCTTC. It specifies CASSVAVGGGYGYTF. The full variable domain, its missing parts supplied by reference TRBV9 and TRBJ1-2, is DSGVTQTPKHLITATGQRVTLRCSPRSGDLSVYWYQQSLDQGLQFLIQYYNGEERAKGNILERFSAQQFPDLHSELNLSSLELGDSALYFCASSVAVGGGYGYTFGSGTRLTVV.

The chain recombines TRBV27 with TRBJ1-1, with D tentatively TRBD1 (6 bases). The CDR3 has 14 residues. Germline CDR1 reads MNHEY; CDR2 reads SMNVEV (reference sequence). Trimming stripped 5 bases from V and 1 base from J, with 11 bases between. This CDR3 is CASSRAGANTEAFF. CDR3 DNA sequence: TGTGCCAGCAGTCGGGCAGGGGCGAACACTGAAGCTTTCTTT.

The CDR3 sequence: CASSLPSLGGWTEAFF. CDR3 bases: TGTGCCAGCAGCCTCCCGAGTCTAGGGGGCTGGACTGAAGCTTTCTTT. V gene TRBV28 combines with J gene TRBJ1-1, with 7 nucleotides matching TRBD1. CDR3 length equals 16 residues. Germline-derived CDR1 and CDR2 are MDHEN and SYDVKM. Trimming took 6 bases from V and 5 from J; bases not matched to a gene: 15. The full variable domain, its missing parts supplied by reference TRBV28 and TRBJ1-1, is DVKVTQSSRYLVKRTGEKVFLECVQDMDHENMFWYRQDPGLGLRLIYFSYDVKMKEKGDIPEGYSVSREKKERFSLILESASTNQTSMYLCASSLPSLGGWTEAFFGQGTRLTVV.

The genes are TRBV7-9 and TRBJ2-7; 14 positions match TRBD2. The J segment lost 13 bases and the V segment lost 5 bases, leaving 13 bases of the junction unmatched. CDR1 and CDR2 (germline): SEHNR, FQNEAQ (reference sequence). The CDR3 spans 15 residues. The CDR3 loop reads CASSPTGLAGVGTYF. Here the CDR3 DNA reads TGTGCCAGCAGCCCGACGGGACTAGCGGGAGTCGGGACCTACTTC.